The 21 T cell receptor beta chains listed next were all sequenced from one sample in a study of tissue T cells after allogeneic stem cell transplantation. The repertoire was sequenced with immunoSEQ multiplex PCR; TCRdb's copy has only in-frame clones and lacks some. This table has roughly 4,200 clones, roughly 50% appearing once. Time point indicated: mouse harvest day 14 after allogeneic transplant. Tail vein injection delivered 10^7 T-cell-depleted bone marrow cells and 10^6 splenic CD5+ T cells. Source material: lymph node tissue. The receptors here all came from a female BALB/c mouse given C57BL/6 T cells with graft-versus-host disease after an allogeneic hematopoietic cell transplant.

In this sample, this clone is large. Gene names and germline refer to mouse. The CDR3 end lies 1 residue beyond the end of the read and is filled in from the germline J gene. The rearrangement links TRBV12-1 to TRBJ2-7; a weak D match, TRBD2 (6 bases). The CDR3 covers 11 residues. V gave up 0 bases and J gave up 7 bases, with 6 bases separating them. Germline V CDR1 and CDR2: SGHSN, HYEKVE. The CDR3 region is CASSLLGEQYF. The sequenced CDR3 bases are TGTGCCAGCTCTCTCCTGGGGGAACAGTAC.

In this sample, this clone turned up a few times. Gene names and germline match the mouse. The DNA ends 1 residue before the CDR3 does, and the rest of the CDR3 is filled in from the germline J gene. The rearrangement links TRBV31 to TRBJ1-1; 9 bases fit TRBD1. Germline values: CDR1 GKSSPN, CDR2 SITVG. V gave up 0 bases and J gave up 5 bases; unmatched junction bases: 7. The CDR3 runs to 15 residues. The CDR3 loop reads CAWSLGQGGGTEVFF. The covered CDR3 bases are TGTGCCTGGAGTCTGGGACAGGGAGGAGGGACAGAAGTCTTC.

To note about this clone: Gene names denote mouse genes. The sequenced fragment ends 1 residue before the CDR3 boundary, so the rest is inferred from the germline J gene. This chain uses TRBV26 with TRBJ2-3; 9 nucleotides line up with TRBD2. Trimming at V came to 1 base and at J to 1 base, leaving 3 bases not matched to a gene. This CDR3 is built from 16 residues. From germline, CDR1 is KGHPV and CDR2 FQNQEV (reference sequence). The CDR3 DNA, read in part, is TGTGCCAGCAGTCTGTTGCCTGGGGGGGGTGCAGAAACGCTGTAT. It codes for CASSLLPGGGAETLY. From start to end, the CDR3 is CASSLLPGGGAETLYF. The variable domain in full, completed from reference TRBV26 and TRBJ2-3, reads NSKVIQTPRYLVKGQGQKAKMRCIPEKGHPVVFWYQQNKNNEFKFLINFQNQEVLQQIDMTEKRFSAECPSNSPCSLEIQSSEAGDSALYLCASSLLPGGGAETLYFGSGTRLTVL.

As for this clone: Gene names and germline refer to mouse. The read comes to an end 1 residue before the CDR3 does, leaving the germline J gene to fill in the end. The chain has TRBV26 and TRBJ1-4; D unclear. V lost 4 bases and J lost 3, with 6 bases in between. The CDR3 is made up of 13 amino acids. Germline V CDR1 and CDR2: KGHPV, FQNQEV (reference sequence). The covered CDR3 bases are TGTGCCAGCAGTCGTGGGACCAACGAAAGATTATTT. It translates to CASSRGTNERLF. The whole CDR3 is CASSRGTNERLFF.

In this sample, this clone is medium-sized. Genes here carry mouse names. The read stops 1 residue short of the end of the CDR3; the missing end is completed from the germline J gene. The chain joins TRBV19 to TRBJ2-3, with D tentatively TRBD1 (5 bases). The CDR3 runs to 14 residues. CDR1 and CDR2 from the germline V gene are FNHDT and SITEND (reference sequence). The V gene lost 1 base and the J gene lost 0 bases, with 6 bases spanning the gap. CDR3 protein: CASSIQGSAETLYF. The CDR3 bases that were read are TGTGCCAGCAGTATACAGGGAAGTGCAGAAACGCTGTAT.

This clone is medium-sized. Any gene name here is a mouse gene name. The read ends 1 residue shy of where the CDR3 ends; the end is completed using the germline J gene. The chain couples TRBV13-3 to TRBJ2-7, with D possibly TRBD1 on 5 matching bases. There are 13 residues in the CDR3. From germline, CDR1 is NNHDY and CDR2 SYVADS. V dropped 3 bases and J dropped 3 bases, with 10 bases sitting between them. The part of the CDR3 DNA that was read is TGTGCCAGCAGTGTTGGACAAATCTATGAACAGTAC. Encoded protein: CASSVGQIYEQY. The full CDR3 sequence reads CASSVGQIYEQYF.

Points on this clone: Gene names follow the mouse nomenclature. The CDR3 spells CASSGLRRYEQYF. The CDR3 DNA, read in part, is TGTGCCAGCAGTGGACTGCGGCGCTATGAACAGTAC. The chain combines TRBV14 with TRBJ2-7, with D possibly TRBD2 on 6 matching bases. The CDR3 end is not reached by the read, which stops 1 residue before it; the germline J gene fills it in. In germline, CDR1 is SGHDT, CDR2 FRDEAV. The CDR3 loop spans 13 amino acids. Trimming shortened V by 4 bases and J by 3 bases, and 11 bases separated the two germline ends. The whole variable domain, remainder taken from reference TRBV14 and TRBJ2-7, is EAGVTQSPRYAVLQEGQAVSFWCDPISGHDTLYWYQQPRDQGPQLLVYFRDEAVIDNSQLPSDRFSAVRPKGTNSTLKIQSAKQGDTATYLCASSGLRRYEQYFGPGTRLTVL.

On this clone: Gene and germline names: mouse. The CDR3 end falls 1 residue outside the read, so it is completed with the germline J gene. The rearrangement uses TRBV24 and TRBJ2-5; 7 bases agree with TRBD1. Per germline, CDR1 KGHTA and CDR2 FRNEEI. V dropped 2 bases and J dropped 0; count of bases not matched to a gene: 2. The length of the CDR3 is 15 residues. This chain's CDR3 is CASSLRDSNQDTQYF. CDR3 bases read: TGTGCCAGCAGTCTGCGGGACAGTAACCAAGACACCCAGTAC.

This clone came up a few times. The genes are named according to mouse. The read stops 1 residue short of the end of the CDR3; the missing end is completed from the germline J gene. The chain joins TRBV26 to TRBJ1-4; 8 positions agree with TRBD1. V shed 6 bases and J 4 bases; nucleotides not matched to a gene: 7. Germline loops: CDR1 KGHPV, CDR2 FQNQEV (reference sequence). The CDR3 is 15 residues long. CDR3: CASSRQGRNNERLFF. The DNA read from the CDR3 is TGTGCCAGCAGCCGACAGGGGCGCAACAACGAAAGATTATTT.

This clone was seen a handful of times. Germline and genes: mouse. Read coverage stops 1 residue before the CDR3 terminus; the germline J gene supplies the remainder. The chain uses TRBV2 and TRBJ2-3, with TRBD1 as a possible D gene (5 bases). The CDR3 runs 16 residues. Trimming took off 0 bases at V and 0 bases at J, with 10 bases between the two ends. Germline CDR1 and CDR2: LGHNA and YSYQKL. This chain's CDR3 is CASSQDKGSSAETLYF. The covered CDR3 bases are TGTGCCAGCAGCCAAGATAAGGGGTCTAGTGCAGAAACGCTGTAT.

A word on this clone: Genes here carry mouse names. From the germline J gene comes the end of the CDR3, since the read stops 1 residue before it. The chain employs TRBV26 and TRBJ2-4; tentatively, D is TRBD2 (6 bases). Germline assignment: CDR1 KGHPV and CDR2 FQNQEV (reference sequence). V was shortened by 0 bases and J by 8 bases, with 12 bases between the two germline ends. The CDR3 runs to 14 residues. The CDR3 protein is CASSLSGTLVTLYF. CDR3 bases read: TGTGCCAGCAGTCTGTCAGGGACTTTAGTCACCTTGTAC.

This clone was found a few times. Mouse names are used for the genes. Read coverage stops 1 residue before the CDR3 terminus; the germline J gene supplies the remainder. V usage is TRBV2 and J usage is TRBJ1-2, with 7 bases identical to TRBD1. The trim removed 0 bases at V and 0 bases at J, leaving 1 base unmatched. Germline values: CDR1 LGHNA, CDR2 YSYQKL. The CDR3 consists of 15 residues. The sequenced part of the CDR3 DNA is TGTGCCAGCAGCCAAGAAGACAGGGCAAACTCCGACTACACC. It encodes CASSQEDRANSDYT. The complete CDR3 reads CASSQEDRANSDYTF.

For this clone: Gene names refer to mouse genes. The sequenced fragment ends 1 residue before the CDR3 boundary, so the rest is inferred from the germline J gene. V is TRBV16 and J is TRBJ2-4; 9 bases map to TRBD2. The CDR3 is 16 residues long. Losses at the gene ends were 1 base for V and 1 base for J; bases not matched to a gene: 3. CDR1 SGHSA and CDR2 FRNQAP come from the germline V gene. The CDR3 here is CASSLGLGEGQNTLYF. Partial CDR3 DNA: TGTGCAAGCAGCTTAGGACTGGGGGAGGGTCAAAACACCTTGTAC. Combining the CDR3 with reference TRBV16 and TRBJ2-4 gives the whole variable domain NAGVIQTPRHKVTGKGQEATLWCEPISGHSAVFWYRQTIVQGLEFLTYFRNQAPIDDSGMPKERFSAQMPNQSHSTLKIQSTQPQDSAVYLCASSLGLGEGQNTLYFGAGTRLSVL.

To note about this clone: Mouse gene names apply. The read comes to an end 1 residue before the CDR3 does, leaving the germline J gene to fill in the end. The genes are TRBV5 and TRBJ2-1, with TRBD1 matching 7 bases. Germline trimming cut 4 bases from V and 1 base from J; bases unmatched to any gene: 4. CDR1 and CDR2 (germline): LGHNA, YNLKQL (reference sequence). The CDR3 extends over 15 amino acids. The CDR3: CASSPGTENYAEQFF. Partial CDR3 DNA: TGTGCCAGCAGCCCGGGGACAGAAAACTATGCTGAGCAGTTC.

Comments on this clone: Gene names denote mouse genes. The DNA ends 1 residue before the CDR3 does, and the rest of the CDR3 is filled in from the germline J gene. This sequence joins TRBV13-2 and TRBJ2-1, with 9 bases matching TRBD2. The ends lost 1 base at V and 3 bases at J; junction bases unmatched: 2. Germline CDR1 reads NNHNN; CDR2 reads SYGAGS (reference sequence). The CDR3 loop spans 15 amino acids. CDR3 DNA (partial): TGTGCCAGCGGTGATCTGGGACTGGGCTATGCTGAGCAGTTC. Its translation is CASGDLGLGYAEQF. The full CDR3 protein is CASGDLGLGYAEQFF.

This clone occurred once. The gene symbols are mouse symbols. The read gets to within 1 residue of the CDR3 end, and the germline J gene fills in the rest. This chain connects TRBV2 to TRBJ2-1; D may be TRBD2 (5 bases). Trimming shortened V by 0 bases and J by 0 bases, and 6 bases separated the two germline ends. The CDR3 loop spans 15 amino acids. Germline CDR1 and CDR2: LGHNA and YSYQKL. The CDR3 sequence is CASSQDWANYAEQFF. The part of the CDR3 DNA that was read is TGTGCCAGCAGCCAAGACTGGGCTAACTATGCTGAGCAGTTC.

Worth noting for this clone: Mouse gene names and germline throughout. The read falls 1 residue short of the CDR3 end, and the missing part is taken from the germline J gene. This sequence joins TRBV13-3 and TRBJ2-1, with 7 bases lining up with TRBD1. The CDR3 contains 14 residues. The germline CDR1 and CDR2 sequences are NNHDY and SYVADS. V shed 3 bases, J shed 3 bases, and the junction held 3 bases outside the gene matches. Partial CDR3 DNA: TGTGCCAGCAGTGTGACAGGGCTCTATGCTGAGCAGTTC. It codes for CASSVTGLYAEQF. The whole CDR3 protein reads CASSVTGLYAEQFF.

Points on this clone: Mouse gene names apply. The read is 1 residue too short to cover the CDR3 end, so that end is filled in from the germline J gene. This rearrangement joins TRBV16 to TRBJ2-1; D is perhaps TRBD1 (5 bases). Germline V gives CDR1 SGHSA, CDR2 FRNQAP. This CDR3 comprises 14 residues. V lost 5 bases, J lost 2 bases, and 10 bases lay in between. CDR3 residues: CASSGQGYYAEQFF. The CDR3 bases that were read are TGTGCAAGCAGCGGTCAGGGATACTATGCTGAGCAGTTC.

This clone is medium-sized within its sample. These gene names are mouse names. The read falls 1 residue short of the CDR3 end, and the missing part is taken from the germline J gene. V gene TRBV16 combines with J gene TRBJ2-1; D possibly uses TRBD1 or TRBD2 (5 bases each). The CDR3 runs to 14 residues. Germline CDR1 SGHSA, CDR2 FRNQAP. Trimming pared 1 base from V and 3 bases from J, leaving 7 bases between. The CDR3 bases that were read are TGTGCAAGCAGCTTAGGGGGGAGCTATGCTGAGCAGTTC. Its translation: CASSLGGSYAEQF. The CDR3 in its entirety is CASSLGGSYAEQFF.

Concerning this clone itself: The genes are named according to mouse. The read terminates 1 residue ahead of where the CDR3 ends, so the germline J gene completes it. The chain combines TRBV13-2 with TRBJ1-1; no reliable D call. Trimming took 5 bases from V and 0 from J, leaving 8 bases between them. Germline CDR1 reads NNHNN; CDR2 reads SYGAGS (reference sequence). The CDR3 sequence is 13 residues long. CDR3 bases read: TGTGCCAGCGGGAGGCGGACAAACACAGAAGTCTTC. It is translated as CASGRRTNTEVF. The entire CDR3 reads CASGRRTNTEVFF.

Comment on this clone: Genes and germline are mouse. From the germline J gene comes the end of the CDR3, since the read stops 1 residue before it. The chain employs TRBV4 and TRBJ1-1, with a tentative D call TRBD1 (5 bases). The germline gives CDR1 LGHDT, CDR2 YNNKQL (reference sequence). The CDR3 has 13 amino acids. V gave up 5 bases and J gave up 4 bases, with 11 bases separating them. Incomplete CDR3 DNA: TGTGCCAGCAGCCTCGTGGGGCTCACAGAAGTCTTC. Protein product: CASSLVGLTEVF. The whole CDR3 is CASSLVGLTEVFF.